This T cell receptor (beta chain) was identified in a study of spatial heterogeneity in lung cancer. Study as a whole: Sequencing consistently turned up more beta-chain sequences than alpha-chain sequences.

Unique molecular identifiers, one per molecule, were present on every TCR cDNA molecule. From the 5' RACE reads, TCRdb called clonotypes with MiXCR, one entry per CDR3 protein. The data hold roughly 91,000 distinct CDR3 sequences, with about a fifth observed a single time. Specified time point: sample taken at primary tumor resection. Frozen PBMC, nontumor lung or tumor provided whole RNA, which was sequenced unsorted. The donor population consisted of approximately 68 patients with untreated, early-stage non-small cell lung cancer. Looked up from germline, CDR1 is SGHNT and CDR2 is YENEEA. V lost 1 base and J 2 bases, leaving 16 bases between the germline ends. CDR3 length: 17 residues. As regards this clonotype: Its specificity is not known.

Study-level findings and limits: There were more appearances of ubiquitous expanded tumor TCRs in blood at resection than at follow-up.

The sequence was collected from a male donor with early-stage non-small cell lung cancer. This sequence joins TRBV11-3 and TRBJ2-3, with TRBD1 as a possible D gene (5 bases). The sequencing used PBMCs, collected at surgery. The CDR3 here is CASSLGQTSMNTDTQYF. The CDR3 DNA sequence: TGTGCCAGCAGCTTAGGACAGACAAGTATGAACACAGATACGCAGTATTTT.